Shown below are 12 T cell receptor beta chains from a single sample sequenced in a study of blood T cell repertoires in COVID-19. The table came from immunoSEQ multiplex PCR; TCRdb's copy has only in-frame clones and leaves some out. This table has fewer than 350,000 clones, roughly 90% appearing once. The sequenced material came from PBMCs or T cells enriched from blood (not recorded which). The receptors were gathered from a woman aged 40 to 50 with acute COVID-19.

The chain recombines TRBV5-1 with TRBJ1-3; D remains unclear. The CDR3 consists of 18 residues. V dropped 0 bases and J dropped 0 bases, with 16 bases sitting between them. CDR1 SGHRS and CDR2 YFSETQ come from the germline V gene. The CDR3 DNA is TGCGCCAGCAGCTTGGGCGTTAGTGCGGCGAGCTCTGGAAACACCATATATTTT. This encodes CASSLGVSAASSGNTIYF. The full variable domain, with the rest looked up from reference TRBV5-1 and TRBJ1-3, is KAGVTQTPRYLIKTRGQQVTLSCSPISGHRSVSWYQQTPGQGLQFLFEYFSETQRNKGNFPGRFSGRQFSNSRSEMNVSTLELGDSALYLCASSLGVSAASSGNTIYFGEGSWLTVV.

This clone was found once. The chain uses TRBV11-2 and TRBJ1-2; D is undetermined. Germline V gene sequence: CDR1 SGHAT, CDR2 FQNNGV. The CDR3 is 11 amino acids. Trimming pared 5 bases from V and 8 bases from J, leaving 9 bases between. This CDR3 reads CASSQQLGYTF. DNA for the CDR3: TGTGCCAGCAGCCAACAGTTAGGCTACACCTTC.

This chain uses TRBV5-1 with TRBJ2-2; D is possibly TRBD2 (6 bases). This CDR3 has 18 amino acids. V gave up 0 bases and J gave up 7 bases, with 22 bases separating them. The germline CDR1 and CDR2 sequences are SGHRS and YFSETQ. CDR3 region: CASSLAPPPGGDGGELFF. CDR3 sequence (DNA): TGCGCCAGCAGCTTGGCCCCCCCTCCGGGCGGGGATGGCGGGGAGCTGTTTTTT.

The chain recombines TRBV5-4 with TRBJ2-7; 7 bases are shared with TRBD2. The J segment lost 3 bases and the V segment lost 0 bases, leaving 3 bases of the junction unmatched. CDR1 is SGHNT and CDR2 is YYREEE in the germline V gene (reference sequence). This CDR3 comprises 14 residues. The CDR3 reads CASSLGGGYYEQYF. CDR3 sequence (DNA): TGTGCCAGCAGCTTGGGGGGAGGGTACTACGAGCAGTACTTC.

CDR3 sequence (DNA): TGTGCCAGCTCCCTCGGGTTAAGCTACACAGATACGCAGTATTTT. Protein product: CASSLGLSYTDTQYF. The chain joins TRBV18 to TRBJ2-3; D is unclear. The CDR3 has 15 amino acids. Germline V lookup: CDR1 KGHSH, CDR2 LQKENI. The V end was cut by 6 bases, the J end by 2 bases, with 15 bases between.

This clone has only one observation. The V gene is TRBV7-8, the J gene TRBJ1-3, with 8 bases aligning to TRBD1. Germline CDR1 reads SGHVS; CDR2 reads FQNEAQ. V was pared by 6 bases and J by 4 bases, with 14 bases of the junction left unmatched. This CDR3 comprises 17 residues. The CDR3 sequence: CASSLRSWTGTGNTIYF. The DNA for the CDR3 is TGTGCCAGCAGTTTAAGATCGTGGACAGGGACGGGAAACACCATATATTTT.

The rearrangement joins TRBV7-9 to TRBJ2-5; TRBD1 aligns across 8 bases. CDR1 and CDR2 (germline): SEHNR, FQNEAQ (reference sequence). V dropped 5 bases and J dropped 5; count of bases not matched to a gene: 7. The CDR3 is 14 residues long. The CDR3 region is CASSAQGARETQYF. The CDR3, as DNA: TGTGCCAGCAGCGCCCAGGGGGCTCGGGAGACCCAGTACTTC.

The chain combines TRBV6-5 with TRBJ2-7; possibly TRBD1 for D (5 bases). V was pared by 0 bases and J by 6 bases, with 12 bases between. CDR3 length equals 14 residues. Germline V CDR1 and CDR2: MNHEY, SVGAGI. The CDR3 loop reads CASSYSAGFSEQYF. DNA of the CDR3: TGTGCCAGCAGTTACTCGGCAGGGTTTAGCGAGCAGTACTTC.

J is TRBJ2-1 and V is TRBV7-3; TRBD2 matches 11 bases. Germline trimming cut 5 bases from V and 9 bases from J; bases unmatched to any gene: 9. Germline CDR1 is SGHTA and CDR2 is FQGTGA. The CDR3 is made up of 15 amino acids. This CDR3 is CASSPELAGAGEQFF. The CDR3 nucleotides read TGTGCCAGCAGCCCCGAACTAGCGGGAGCAGGTGAGCAGTTCTTC. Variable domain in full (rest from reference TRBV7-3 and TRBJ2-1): GAGVSQTPSNKVTEKGKYVELRCDPISGHTALYWYRQSLGQGPEFLIYFQGTGAADDSGLPNDRFFAVRPEGSVSTLKIQRTERGDSAVYLCASSPELAGAGEQFFGPGTRLTVL.

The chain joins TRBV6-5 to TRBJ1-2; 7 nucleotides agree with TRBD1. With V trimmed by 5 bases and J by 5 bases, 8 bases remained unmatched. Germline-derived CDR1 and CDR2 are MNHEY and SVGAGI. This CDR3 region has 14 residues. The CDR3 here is CASSRLGTAYGYTF. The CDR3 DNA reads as TGTGCCAGCAGTCGCCTCGGGACAGCTTATGGCTACACCTTC.

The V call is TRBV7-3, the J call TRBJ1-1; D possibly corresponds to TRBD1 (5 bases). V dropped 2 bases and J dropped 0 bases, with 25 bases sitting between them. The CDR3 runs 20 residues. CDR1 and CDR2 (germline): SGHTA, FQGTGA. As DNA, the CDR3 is TGTGCCAGCAGCTTACGGGGGGTTGGCGGGTCTCCTAGCTTGAACACTGAAGCTTTCTTT. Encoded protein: CASSLRGVGGSPSLNTEAFF.

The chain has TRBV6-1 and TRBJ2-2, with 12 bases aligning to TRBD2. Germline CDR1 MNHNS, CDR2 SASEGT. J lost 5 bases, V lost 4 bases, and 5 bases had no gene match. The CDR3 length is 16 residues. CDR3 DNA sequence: TGTGCCAGCAGTGGGGGACTAGCGGGCGGAACCGGGGAGCTGTTTTTT. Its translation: CASSGGLAGGTGELFF.